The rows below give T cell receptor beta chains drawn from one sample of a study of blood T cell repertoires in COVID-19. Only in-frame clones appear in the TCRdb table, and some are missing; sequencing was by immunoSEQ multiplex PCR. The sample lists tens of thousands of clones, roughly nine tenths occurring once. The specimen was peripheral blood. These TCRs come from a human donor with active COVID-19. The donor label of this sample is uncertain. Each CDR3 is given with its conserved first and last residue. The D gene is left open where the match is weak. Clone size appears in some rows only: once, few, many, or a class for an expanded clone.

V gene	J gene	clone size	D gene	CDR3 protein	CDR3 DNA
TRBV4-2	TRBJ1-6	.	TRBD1	CASSLDGTGNSPLHF	TGTGCCAGCAGCCTGGACGGGACAGGGAACTCACCCCTCCACTTT
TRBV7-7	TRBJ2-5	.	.	CASSLAGGRQETQYF	TGTGCTAGCAGCTTAGCAGGAGGAAGGCAAGAGACCCAGTACTTC
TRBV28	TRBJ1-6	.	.	CATRGDSYNSPLHF	TGTGCCACCCGGGGGGACTCCTATAATTCACCCCTCCACTTT
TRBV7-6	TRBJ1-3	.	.	CASAAGVSSGNTIYF	TGTGCCAGCGCCGCAGGGGTTAGCTCTGGAAACACCATATATTTT
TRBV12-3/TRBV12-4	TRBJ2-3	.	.	CASSLRQLDTQYF	TGTGCCAGCAGTCTACGACAGCTAGATACGCAGTATTTT
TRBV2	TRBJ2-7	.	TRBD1	CASTGQGIGEQYF	TGTGCCAGCACCGGACAGGGGATTGGCGAGCAGTACTTC
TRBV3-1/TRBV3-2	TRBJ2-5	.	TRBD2	CASSHQPGTSGGRRETQYF	TGTGCCAGCAGCCACCAACCCGGAACTAGCGGGGGTCGTAGGGAGACCCAGTACTTC
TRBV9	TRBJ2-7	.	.	CASSPAGTLYEQYF	TGTGCCAGCAGCCCCGCCGGGACACTCTACGAGCAGTACTTC
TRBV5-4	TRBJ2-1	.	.	CASSATGTHYNEQFF	TGTGCCAGCAGCGCAACCGGGACTCACTACAATGAGCAGTTCTTC
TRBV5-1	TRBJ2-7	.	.	CASSSTGYEQYF	TGCGCCAGCAGCTCTACAGGGTACGAGCAGTACTTC
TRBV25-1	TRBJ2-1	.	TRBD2	CASMISGGAGEQFF	TGTGCCAGCATGATAAGCGGGGGGGCCGGTGAGCAGTTCTTC
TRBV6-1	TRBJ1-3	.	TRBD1	CASSESGRGSGNTIYF	TGTGCCAGCAGTGAATCCGGCAGGGGGTCCGGAAACACCATATATTTT
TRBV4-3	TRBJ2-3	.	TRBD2	CASSQKRGGTDTQYF	TGCGCCAGCAGCCAAAAGCGGGGGGGCACAGATACGCAGTATTTT
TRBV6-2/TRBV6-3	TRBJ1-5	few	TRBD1	CASSAGTGYSNQPQHF	TGTGCCAGCAGCGCCGGGACAGGGTATAGCAATCAGCCCCAGCATTTT
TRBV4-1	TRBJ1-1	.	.	CASSQGVRGWTEAFF	TGCGCCAGCAGCCAAGGCGTCAGGGGCTGGACTGAAGCTTTCTTT
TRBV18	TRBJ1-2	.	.	CASSPYRGFDGYTF	TGTGCCAGCTCACCATATCGGGGGTTCGATGGCTACACCTTC
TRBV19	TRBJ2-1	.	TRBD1	CASSILRSGQAAWEQFF	TGTGCCAGTAGTATTTTGAGGTCGGGACAGGCCGCTTGGGAGCAGTTCTTC
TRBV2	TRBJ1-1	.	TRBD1	CASSERTTGAMNTEAFF	TGTGCCAGCAGTGAACGCACGACAGGGGCCATGAACACTGAAGCTTTCTTT
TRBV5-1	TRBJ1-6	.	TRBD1	CASSGTDANSPLHF	TGCGCCAGCAGCGGGACAGACGCCAATTCACCCCTCCACTTT
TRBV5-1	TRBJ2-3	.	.	CASNLGLTSTDTQYF	TGCGCCAGCAACCTAGGACTAACTAGCACAGATACGCAGTATTTT
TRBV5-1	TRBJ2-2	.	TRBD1	CASSLITGGGYTGELFF	TGCGCCAGCAGCCTGATTACAGGGGGCGGTTACACCGGGGAGCTGTTTTTT
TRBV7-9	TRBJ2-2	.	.	CASSGVGAAGELFF	TGTGCCAGCAGCGGCGTGGGGGCCGCCGGGGAGCTGTTTTTT
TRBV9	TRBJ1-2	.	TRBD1	CASSADGTGSGYGYTF	TGTGCCAGCAGCGCCGACGGGACAGGCTCAGGGTATGGCTACACCTTC
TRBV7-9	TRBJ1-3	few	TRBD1	CASSLTGEFAGNTIYF	TGTGCCAGCAGCTTAACAGGGGAGTTCGCTGGAAACACCATATATTTT
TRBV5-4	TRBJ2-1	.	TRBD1	CAISGQGALNEQFF	TGTGCCATTTCTGGACAGGGGGCGCTCAATGAGCAGTTCTTC
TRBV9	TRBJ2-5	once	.	CASSVSSKGWIGETQYF	TGTGCCAGCAGCGTATCTAGCAAGGGTTGGATCGGAGAGACCCAGTACTTC
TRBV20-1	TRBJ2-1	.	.	CSASTGGLPYNEQFF	TGCAGTGCTAGTACCGGGGGGCTTCCCTACAATGAGCAGTTCTTC
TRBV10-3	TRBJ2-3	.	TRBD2	CAIREPGAGDTDTQYF	TGTGCCATCAGGGAGCCCGGTGCGGGGGACACAGATACGCAGTATTTT
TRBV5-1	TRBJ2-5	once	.	CASSLLETQYF	TGCGCCAGCAGCTTGCTGGAGACCCAGTACTTC
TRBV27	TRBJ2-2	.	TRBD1	CASSPNRGTGELFF	TGTGCCAGCAGTCCAAACAGGGGAACCGGGGAGCTGTTTTTT
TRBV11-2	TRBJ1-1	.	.	CASSLDRRGSAFF	TGTGCCAGCAGCTTAGATCGGAGGGGTTCAGCTTTCTTT
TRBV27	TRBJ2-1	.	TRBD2	CASIRTSGVNEQFF	TGTGCCAGCATCCGGACTAGCGGGGTCAATGAGCAGTTCTTC
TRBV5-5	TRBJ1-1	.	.	CASGGSLNTEAFF	TGTGCCAGCGGGGGGAGTTTGAACACTGAAGCTTTCTTT